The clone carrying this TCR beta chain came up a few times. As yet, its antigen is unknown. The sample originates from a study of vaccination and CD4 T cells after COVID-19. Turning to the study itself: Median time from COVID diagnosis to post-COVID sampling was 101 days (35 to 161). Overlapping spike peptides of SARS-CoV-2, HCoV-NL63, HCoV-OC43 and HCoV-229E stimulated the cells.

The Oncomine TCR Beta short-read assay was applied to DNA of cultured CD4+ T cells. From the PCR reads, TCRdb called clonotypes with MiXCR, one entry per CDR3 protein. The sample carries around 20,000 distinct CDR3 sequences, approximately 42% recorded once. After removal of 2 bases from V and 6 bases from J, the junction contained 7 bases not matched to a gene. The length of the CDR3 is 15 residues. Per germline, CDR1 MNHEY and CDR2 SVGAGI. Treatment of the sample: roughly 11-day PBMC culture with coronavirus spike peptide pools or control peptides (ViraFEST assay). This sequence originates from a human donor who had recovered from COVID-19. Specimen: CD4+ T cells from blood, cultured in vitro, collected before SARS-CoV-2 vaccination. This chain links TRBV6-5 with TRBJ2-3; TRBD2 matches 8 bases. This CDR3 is CASSYRAGVPDTQYF. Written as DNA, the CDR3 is TGTGCCAGCAGTTACCGAGCGGGGGTACCGGATACGCAGTATTTT.